Reported below is one T cell receptor beta chain. Its antigen is unidentified. A read error may produce the germline difference seen at one junction end. The sample is drawn from a study of T cell repertoires in cytomegalovirus infection. The overall study: CMV infection together with matching HLA type was indicated by public TCR beta signatures.

Study outcomes and limitations: Clonotypes of TCR beta that were HLA-C-restricted and CMV-specific dominated the ex vivo response.

TCRdb recomputed calls from the reads with MiXCR, one row per CDR3 protein. The repertoire has around 750,000 distinct CDR3 sequences, around a third of them found once; the top ten carry approximately 13%. The germline CDR1 and CDR2 sequences are SGHAT and FQNNGV. CDR3 length: 11 residues. The sequences come from cultured CD8+ T cells from PBMCs, collected from culture after CMV antigen stimulation. The sequence came from a human donor in good health (CMV status not recorded). Some clones in this sample may be carry-over from other donors' samples. V usage is TRBV11-2 and J usage is TRBJ2-2; 7 nucleotides align to TRBD1. The CDR3 region is CASSLPGGLFF. The CDR3 DNA reads as TGTGCCAGCAGCTTACCAGGGGGGCTGTTTTTT.